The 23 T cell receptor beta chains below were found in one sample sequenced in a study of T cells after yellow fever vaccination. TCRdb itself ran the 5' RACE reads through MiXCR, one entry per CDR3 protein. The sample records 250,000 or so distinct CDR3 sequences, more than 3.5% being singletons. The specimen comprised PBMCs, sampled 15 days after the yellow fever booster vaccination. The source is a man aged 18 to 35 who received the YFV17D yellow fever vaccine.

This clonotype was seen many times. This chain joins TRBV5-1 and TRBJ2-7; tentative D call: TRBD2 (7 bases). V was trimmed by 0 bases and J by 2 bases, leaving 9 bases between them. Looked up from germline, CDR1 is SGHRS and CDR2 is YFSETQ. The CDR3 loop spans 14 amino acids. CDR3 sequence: CASSLAGGAYEQYF. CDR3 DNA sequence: TGCGCCAGCAGCTTGGCGGGGGGCGCCTACGAGCAGTACTTC.

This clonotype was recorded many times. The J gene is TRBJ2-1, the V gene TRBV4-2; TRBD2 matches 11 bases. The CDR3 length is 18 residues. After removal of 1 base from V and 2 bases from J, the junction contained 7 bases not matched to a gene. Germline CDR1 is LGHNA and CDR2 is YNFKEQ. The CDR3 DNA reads TGTGCCAGCAGCCAAGGGCTCCGTAGCGGGGGGGCCTACAATGAGCAGTTCTTC. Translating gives CASSQGLRSGGAYNEQFF.

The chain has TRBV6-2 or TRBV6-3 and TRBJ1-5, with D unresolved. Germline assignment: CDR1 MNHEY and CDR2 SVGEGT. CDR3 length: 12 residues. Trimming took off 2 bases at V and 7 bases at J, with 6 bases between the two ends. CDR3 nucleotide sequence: TGTGCCAGCAGTTACACCCCGCAGCCCCAGCATTTT. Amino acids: CASSYTPQPQHF.

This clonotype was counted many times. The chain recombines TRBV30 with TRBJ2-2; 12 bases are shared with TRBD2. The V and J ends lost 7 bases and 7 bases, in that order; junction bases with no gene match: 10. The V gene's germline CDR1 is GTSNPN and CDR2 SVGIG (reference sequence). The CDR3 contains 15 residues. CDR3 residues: CAYPPVTSGGGELFF. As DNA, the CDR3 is TGTGCCTACCCACCGGTGACTAGCGGGGGCGGGGAGCTGTTTTTT.

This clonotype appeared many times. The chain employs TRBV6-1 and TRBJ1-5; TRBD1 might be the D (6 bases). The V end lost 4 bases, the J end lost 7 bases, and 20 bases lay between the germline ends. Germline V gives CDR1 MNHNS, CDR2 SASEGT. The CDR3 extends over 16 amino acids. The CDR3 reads CASSVGQAEGGQPQHF. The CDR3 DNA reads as TGTGCCAGCAGTGTGGGACAAGCCGAGGGAGGACAGCCCCAGCATTTT.

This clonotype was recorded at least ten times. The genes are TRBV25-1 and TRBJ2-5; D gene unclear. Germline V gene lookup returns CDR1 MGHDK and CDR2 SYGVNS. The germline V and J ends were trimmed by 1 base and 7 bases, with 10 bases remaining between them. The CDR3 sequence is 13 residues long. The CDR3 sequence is CASSESYSGTQYF. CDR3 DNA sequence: TGTGCCAGCAGTGAATCTTATTCGGGGACCCAGTACTTC.

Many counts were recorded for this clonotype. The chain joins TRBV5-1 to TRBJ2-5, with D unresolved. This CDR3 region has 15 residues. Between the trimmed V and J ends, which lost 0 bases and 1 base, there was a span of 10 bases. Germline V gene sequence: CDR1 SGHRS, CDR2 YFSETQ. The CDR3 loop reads CASSLAVLTQETQYF. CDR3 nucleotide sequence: TGCGCCAGCAGCTTGGCCGTTTTGACCCAAGAGACCCAGTACTTC.

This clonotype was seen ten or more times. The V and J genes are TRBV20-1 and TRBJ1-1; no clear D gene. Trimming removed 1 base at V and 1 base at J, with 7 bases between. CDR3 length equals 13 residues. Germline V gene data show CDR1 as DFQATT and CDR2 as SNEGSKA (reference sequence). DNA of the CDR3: TGCAGTGCTAGAGGTGGGCAGAACACTGAAGCTTTCTTT. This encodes CSARGGQNTEAFF.

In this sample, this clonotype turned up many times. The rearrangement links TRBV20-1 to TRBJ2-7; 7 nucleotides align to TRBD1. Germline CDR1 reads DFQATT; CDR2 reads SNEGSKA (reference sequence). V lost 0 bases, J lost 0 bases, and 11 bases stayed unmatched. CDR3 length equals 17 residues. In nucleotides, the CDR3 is TGCAGTGCTAGAGATTGGACAGGAAAGAGTAGCTCCTACGAGCAGTACTTC. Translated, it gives CSARDWTGKSSSYEQYF.

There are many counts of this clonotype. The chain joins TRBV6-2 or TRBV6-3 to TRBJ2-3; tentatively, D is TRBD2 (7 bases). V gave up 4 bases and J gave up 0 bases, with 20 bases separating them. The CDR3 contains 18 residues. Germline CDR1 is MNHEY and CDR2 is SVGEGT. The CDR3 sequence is CASSLGEGGLLSTDTQYF. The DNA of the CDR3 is TGTGCCAGCAGTTTGGGGGAGGGGGGCCTCCTGAGCACAGATACGCAGTATTTT.

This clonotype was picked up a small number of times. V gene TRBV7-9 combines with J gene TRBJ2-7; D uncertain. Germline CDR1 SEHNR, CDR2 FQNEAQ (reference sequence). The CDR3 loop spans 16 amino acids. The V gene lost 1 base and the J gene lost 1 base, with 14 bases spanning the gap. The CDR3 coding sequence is TGTGCCAGCAGCTTAGTGGCGAGTAAATATTCCTACGAGCAGTACTTC. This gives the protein CASSLVASKYSYEQYF.

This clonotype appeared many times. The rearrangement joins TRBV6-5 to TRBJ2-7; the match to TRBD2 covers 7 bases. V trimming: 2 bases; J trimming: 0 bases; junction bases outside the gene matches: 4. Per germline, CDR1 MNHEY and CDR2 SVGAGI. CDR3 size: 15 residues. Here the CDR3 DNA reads TGTGCCAGCAGTTACAGGCGGGGGACCTCCTACGAGCAGTACTTC. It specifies CASSYRRGTSYEQYF.

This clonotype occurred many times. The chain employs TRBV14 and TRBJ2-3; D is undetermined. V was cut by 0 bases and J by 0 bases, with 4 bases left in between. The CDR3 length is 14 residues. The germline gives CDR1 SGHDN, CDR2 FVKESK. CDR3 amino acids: CASSQEKSTDTQYF. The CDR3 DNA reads TGTGCCAGCAGCCAAGAAAAAAGCACAGATACGCAGTATTTT.

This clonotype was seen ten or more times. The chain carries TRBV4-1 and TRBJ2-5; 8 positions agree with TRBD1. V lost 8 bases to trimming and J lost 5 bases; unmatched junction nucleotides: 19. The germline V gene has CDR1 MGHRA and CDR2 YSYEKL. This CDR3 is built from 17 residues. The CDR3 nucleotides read TGCGCCAGCCGCAAGATAGACGGACAGGGTTTATGGGAGACCCAGTACTTC. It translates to CASRKIDGQGLWETQYF.

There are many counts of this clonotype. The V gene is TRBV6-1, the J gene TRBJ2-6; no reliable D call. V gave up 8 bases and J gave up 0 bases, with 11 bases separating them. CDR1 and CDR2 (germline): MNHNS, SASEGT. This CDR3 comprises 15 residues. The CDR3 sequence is CASCSALSGANVLTF. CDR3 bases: TGTGCCAGCTGTTCGGCCCTCTCTGGGGCCAACGTCCTGACTTTC.

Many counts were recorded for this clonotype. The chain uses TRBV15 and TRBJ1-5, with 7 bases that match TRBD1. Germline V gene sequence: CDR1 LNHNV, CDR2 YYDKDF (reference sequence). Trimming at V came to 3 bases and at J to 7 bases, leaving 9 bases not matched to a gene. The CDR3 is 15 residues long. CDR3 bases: TGTGCCACCAGCAGCCCGACAGGGATCGCCCAGCCCCAGCATTTT. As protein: CATSSPTGIAQPQHF.

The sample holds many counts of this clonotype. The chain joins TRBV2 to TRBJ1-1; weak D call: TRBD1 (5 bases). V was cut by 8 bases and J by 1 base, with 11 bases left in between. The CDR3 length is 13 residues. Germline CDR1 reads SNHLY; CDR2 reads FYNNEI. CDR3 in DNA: TGTGCCAGCGGGGCAACATCGAACACTGAAGCTTTCTTT. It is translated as CASGATSNTEAFF.

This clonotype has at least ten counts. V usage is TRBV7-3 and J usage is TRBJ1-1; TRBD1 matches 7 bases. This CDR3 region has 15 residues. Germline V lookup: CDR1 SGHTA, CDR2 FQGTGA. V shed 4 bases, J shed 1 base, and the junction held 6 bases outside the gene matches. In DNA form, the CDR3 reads TGTGCCAGCAGCTCAGGGGGGGGTGCGAACACTGAAGCTTTCTTT. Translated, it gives CASSSGGGANTEAFF.

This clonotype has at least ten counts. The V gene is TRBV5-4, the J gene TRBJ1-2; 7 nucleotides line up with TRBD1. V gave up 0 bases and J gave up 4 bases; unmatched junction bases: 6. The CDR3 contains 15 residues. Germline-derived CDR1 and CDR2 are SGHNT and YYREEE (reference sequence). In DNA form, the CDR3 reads TGTGCCAGCAGCTTGGAAAGGGGGCAGTCCTATGGCTACACCTTC. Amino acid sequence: CASSLERGQSYGYTF.

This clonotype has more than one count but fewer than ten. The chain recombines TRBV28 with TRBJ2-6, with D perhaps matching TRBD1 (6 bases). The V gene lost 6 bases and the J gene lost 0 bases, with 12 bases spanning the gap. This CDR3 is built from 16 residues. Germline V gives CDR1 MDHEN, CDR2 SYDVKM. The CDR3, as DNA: TGTGCCAGCAGGACAGGAGAGGTCTCTGGGGCCAACGTCCTGACTTTC. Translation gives CASRTGEVSGANVLTF.

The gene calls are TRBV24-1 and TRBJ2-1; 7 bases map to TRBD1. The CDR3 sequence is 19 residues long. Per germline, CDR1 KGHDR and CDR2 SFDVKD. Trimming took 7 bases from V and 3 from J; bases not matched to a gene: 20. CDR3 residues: CATSTGSAGGVGYYNEQFF. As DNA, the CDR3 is TGTGCCACCAGCACGGGAAGTGCAGGGGGAGTGGGTTACTACAATGAGCAGTTCTTC.

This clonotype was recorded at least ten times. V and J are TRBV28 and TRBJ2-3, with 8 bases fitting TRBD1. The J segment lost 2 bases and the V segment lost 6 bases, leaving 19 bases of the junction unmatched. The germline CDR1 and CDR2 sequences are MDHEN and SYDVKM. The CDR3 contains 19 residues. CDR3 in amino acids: CASSTGLDRGLKTTDTQYF. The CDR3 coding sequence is TGTGCCAGCAGCACTGGCCTCGACAGGGGCCTAAAAACCACAGATACGCAGTATTTT. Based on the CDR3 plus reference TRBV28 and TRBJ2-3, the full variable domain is DVKVTQSSRYLVKRTGEKVFLECVQDMDHENMFWYRQDPGLGLRLIYFSYDVKMKEKGDIPEGYSVSREKKERFSLILESASTNQTSMYLCASSTGLDRGLKTTDTQYFGPGTRLTVL.

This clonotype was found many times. The CDR3 nucleotides are TGTGCCAGCAGTTTAACGGGGGGCCCATACGAGCAGTACGTC. This encodes CASSLTGGPYEQYV. The V gene is TRBV28, the J gene TRBJ2-7; possible D gene TRBD2, 7 bases. V was shortened by 2 bases and J by 4 bases, with 12 bases between the two germline ends. CDR1 is MDHEN and CDR2 is SYDVKM in the germline V gene. The CDR3 contains 14 residues.